This T cell receptor beta chain was recorded in a study of T-cell reconstitution after alpha-beta-depleted transplantation in children. General study points: Recipient T cells and thymic progenitors that survived gave rise to the high TCRbeta diversity observed at day 60 in some patients.

Germline CDR1 is LGHNA and CDR2 is YSLEER. This CDR3 is built from 15 residues. V shed 0 bases and J shed 2 bases, with 8 bases lying between them. This clonotype has more than one count but fewer than ten. Its antigen remains unidentified. The library targeted TCRbeta and was prepared with unique molecular identifiers. TCRdb fed the PCR reads into MiXCR, producing one record per CDR3 protein. This table has about 340,000 distinct CDR3 sequences, about 16% appearing once. The genes are TRBV4-3 and TRBJ2-4, with D perhaps given as TRBD1 or TRBD2 (5 bases each). This TCR derives from a male patient between 2 and 15 years old who had a stem cell transplant for acute lymphoblastic leukemia, so the T cells may come from the graft donor. The input for sequencing was PBMCs, mostly from graft donor cells, taken 360 days after TCRalphabeta/CD19-depleted stem cell transplant. CDR3 sequence reads: CASSQDWGTKNIQYF. CDR3 in DNA: TGCGCCAGCAGCCAAGATTGGGGGACCAAAAACATTCAGTACTTC.